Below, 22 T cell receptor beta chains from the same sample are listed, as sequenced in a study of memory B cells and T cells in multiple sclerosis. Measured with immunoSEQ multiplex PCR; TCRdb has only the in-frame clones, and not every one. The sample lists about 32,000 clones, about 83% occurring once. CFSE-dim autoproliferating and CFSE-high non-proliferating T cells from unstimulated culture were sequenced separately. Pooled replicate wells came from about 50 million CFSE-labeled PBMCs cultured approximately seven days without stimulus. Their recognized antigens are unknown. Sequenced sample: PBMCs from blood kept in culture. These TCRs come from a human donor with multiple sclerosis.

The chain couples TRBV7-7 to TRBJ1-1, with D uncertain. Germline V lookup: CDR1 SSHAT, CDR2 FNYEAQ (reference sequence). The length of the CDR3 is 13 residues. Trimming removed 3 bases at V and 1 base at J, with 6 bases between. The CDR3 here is CASSFAQNTEAFF. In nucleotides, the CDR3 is TGTGCCAGCAGCTTCGCACAGAACACTGAAGCTTTCTTT.

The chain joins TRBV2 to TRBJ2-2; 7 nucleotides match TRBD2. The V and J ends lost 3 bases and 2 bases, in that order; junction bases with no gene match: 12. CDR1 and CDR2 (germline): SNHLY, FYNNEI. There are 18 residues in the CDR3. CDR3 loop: CASSEFPQAGLNTGELFF. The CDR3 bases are TGTGCCAGCAGTGAGTTCCCCCAAGCGGGGCTTAACACCGGGGAGCTGTTTTTT.

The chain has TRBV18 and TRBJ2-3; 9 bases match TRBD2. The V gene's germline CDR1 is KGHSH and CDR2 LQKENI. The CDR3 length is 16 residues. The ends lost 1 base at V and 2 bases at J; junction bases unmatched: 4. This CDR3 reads CASSPLSGGSTDTQYF. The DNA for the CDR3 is TGTGCCAGCTCACCACTTAGCGGGGGATCCACAGATACGCAGTATTTT.

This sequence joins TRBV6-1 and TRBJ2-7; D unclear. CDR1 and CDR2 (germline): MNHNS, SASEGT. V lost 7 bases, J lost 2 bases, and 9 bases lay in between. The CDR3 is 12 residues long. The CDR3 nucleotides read TGTGCCAGCACTCCCCAGGCCTACGAGCAGTACTTC. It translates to CASTPQAYEQYF.

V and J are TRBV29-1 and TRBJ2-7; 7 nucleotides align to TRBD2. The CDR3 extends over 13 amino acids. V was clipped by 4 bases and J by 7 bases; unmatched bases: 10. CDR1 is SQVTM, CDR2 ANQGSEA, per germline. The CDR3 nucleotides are TGCAGCGTTGTTTTGGGGAGGGCCTGGGAGCAGTACTTC. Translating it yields CSVVLGRAWEQYF.

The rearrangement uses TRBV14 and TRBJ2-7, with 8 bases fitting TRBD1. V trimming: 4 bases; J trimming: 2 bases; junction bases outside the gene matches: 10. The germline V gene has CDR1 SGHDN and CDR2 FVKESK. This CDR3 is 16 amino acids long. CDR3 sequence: CASSPPGQASTYEQYF. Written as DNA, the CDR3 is TGTGCCAGCAGCCCTCCGGGACAGGCTTCAACCTACGAGCAGTACTTC.

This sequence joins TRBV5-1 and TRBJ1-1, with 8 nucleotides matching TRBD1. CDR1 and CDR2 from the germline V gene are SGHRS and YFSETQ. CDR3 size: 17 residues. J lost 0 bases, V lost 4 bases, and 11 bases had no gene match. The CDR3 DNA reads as TGCGCCAGCAGCACAAGACAGGGGCGGGTATTGAACACTGAAGCTTTCTTT. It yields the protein CASSTRQGRVLNTEAFF. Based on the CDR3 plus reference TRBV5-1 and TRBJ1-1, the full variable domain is KAGVTQTPRYLIKTRGQQVTLSCSPISGHRSVSWYQQTPGQGLQFLFEYFSETQRNKGNFPGRFSGRQFSNSRSEMNVSTLELGDSALYLCASSTRQGRVLNTEAFFGQGTRLTVV.

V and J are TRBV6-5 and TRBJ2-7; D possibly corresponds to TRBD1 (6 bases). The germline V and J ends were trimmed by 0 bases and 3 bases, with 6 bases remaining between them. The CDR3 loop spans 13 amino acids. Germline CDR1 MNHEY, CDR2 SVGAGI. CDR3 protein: CASSYSTGYEQYF. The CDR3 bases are TGTGCCAGCAGTTACTCGACAGGCTACGAGCAGTACTTC.

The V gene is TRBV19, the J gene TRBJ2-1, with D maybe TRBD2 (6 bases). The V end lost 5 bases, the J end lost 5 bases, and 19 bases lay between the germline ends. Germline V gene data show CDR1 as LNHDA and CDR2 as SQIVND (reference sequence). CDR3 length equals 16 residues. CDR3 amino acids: CASSPRGAGFNNEQFF. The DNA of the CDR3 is TGTGCCAGTAGTCCCCGTGGGGCGGGATTTAACAATGAGCAGTTCTTC.

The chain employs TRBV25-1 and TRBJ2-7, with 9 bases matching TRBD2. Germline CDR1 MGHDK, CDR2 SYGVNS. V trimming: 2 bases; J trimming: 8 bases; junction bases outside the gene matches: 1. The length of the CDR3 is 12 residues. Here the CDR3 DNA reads TGTGCCAGCAGTGAAGGGACTAGCAAGCAGTACTTC. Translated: CASSEGTSKQYF.

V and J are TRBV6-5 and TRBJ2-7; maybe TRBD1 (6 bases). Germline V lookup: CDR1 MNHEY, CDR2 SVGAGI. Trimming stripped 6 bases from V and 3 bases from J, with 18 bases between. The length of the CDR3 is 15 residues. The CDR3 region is CASSRTEGQDYEQYF. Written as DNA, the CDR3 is TGTGCCAGCAGCCGAACCGAGGGACAAGACTACGAGCAGTACTTC.

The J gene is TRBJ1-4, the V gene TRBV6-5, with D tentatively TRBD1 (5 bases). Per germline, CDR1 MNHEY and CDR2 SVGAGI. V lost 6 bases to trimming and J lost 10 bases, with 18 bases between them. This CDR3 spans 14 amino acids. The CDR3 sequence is CASRPGGVIGKLFF. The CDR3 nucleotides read TGTGCCAGCAGGCCGGGAGGGGTAATCGGAAAACTGTTTTTT.

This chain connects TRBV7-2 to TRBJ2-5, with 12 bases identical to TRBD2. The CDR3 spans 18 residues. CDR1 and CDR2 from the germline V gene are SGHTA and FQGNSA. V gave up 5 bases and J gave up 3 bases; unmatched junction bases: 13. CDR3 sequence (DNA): TGTGCCAGCAGCCAACAGGGGACGACTAGCGGGAGAAAAGAGACCCAGTACTTC. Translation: CASSQQGTTSGRKETQYF.

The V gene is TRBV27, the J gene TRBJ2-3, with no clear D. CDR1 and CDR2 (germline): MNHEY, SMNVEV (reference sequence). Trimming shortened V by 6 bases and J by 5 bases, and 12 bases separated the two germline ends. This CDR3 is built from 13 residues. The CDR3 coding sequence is TGTGCCAGCAGCCTCGGATTAATAGATACGCAGTATTTT. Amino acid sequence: CASSLGLIDTQYF.

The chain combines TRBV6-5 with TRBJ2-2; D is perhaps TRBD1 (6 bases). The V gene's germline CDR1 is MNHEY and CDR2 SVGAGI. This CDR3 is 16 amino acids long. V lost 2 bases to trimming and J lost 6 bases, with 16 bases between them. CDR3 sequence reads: CASSYLLQGPPGELFF. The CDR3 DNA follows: TGTGCCAGCAGTTACCTTCTACAGGGTCCCCCCGGGGAGCTGTTTTTT.

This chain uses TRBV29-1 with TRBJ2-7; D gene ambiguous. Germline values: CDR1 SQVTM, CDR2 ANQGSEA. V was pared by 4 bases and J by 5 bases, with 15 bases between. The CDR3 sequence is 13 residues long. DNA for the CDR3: TGCAGCGTTGTTCGGGTTGCAGGCGACGAGCAGTACTTC. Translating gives CSVVRVAGDEQYF.

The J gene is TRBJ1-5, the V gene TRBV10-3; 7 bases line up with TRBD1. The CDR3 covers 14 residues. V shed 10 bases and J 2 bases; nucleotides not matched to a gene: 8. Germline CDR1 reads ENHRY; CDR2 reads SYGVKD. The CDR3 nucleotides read TGTGCCACCTCGACAGGGACGGGCAATCAGCCCCAGCATTTT. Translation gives CATSTGTGNQPQHF.

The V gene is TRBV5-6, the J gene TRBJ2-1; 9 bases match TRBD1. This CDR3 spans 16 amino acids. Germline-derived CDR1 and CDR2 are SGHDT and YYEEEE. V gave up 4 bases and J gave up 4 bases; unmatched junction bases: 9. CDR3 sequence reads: CASSLDGTGIYNEQFF. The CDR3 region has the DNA TGTGCCAGCAGCCTTGATGGGACAGGGATTTACAATGAGCAGTTCTTC.

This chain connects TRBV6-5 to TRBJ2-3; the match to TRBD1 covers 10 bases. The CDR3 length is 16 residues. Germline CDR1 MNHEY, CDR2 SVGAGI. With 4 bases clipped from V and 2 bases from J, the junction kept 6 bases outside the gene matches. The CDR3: CASSWGTGAFTDTQYF. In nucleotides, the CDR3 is TGTGCCAGCAGTTGGGGGACAGGGGCCTTCACAGATACGCAGTATTTT.

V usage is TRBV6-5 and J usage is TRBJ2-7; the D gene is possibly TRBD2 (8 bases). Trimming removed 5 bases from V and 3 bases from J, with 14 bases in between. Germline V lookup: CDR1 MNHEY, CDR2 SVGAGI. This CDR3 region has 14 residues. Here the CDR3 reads CASSSGGQYYEQYF. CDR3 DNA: TGTGCCAGCAGTAGCGGGGGACAGTACTACGAGCAGTACTTC.

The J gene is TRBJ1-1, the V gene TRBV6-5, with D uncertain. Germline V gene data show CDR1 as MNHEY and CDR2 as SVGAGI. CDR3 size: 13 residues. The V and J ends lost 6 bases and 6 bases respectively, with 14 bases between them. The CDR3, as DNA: TGTGCCAGCAGCCGCTTTGATGGGTCTGAAGCTTTCTTT. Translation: CASSRFDGSEAFF.

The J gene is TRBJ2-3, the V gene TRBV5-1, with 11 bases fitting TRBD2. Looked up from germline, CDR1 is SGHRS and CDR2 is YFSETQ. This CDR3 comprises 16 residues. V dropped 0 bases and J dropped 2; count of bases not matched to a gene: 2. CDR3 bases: TGCGCCAGCAGCTTGGAGGGACTAGCGGCCACAGATACGCAGTATTTT. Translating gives CASSLEGLAATDTQYF. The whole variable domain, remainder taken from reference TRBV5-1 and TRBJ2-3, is KAGVTQTPRYLIKTRGQQVTLSCSPISGHRSVSWYQQTPGQGLQFLFEYFSETQRNKGNFPGRFSGRQFSNSRSEMNVSTLELGDSALYLCASSLEGLAATDTQYFGPGTRLTVL.